This paragraph reports one T cell receptor (beta chain). Its antigen is not known. Repertoires were generated with immunoSEQ multiplex PCR, while TCRdb's copy carries only in-frame clones and drops some. The data hold under 1,100,000 clones, with about 80% observed a single time. CDR3 length equals 15 residues. The data were taken from a study of shared clonotypes between healthy human individuals. About the research overall: Two women and a few men aged 18 to 49 served as donors. Findings of the study overall: Sampling covered nothing but blood. Tissue TCR repertoires likely differ from those found in blood.

The sequenced sample was memory CD4+ T cells from PBMCs. Subset indicated: CD45RA-negative fraction. The V call is TRBV1, the J call TRBJ2-1; TRBD2 was called by the table and not checked on the DNA. TRBV1 is marked as a pseudogene. This sequence was found in a man between 18 and 35 years old in good health. Some clones in this sample may be carry-over from other donors' samples. CDR3 in amino acids: CTSSQNTGPDNEQFF. In DNA, the CDR3 is TGCACCAGCAGCCAAAACACGGGTCCAGACAATGAGCAGTTCTTC.